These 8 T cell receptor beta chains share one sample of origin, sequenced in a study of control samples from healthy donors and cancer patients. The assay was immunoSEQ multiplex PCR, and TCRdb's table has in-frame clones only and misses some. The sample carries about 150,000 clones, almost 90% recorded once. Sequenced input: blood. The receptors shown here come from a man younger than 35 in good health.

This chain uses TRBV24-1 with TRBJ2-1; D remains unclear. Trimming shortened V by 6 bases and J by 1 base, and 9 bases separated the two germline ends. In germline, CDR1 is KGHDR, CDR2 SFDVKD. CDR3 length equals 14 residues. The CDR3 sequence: CATSSEASYNEQFF. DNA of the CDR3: TGTGCCACCAGTTCTGAGGCTTCCTACAATGAGCAGTTCTTC.

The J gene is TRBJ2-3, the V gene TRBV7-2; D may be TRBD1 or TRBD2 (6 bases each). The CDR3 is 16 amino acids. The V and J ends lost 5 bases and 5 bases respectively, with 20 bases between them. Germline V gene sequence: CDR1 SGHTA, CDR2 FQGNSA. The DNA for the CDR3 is TGTGCCAGCAGCCCCGCTCGCCGGGGGCGTGGAGATACGCAGTATTTT. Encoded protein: CASSPARRGRGDTQYF.

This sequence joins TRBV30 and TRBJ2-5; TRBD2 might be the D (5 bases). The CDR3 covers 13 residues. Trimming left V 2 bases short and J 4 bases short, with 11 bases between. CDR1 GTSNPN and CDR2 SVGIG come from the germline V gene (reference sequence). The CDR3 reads CAWSTKAGETQYF. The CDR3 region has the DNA TGTGCCTGGAGTACGAAGGCGGGAGAGACCCAGTACTTC.

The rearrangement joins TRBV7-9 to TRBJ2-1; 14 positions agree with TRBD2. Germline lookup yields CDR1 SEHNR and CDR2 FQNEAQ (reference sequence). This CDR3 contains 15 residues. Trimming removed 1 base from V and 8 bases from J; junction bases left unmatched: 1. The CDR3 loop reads CASSLGLAGGHEQFF. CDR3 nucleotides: TGTGCCAGCAGCTTAGGACTAGCGGGGGGGCATGAGCAGTTCTTC.

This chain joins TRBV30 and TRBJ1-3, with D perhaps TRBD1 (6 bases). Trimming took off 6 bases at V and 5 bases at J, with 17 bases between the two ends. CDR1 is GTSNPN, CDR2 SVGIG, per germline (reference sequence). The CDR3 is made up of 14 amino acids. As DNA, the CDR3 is TGTGCCTGCTTACTTCAGGGGTTCAGAAACACCATATATTTT. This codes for CACLLQGFRNTIYF. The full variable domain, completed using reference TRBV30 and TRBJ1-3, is SQTIHQWPATLVQPVGSPLSLECTVEGTSNPNLYWYRQAAGRGLQLLFYSVGIGQISSEVPQNLSASRPQDRQFILSSKKLLLSDSGFYLCACLLQGFRNTIYFGEGSWLTVV.

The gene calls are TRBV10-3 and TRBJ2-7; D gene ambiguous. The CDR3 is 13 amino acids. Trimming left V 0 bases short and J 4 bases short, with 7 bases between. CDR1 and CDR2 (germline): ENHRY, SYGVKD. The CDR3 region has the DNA TGTGCCATCAGTGAGTCGATGAGTTACGAGCAGTACTTC. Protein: CAISESMSYEQYF.

CDR3 amino acids: CSVEDRDSYEQYF. In DNA, the CDR3 is TGCAGCGTTGAGGACAGGGATTCCTACGAGCAGTACTTC. The V gene is TRBV29-1, the J gene TRBJ2-7; 8 positions agree with TRBD1. From germline, CDR1 is SQVTM and CDR2 ANQGSEA. This CDR3 comprises 13 residues. J was trimmed by 1 base and V by 3 bases; bases with no gene match: 2.

The CDR3 spells CASNPGWDEQFF. The CDR3 nucleotides are TGTGCCAGCAATCCAGGGTGGGATGAGCAGTTCTTC. The V call is TRBV7-8, the J call TRBJ2-1; D might be TRBD1 (5 bases). Trimming removed 7 bases at V and 8 bases at J, with 12 bases between. Germline V gives CDR1 SGHVS, CDR2 FQNEAQ. The CDR3 contains 12 residues. Full variable domain (outside the CDR3, taken from reference TRBV7-8 and TRBJ2-1): GAGVSQSPRYKVAKRGQDVALRCDPISGHVSLFWYQQALGQGPEFLTYFQNEAQLDKSGLPSDRFFAERPEGSVSTLKIQRTQQEDSAVYLCASNPGWDEQFFGPGTRLTVL.